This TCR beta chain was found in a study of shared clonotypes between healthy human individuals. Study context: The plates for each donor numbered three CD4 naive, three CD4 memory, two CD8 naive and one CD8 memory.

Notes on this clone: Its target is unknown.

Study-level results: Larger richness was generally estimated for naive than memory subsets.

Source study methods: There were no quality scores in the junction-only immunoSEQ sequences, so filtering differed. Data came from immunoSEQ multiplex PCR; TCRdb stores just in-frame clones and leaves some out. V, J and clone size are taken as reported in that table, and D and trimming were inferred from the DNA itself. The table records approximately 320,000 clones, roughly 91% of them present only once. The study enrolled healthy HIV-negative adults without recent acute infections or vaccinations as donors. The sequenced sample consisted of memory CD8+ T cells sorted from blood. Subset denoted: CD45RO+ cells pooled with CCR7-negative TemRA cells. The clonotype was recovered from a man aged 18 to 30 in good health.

CDR3: CASSESTGGLTDTQYF. Written as DNA, the CDR3 is TGCGCCAGCAGTGAGTCAACGGGAGGGCTCACAGATACGCAGTATTTT. The V and J genes are TRBV10-2 and TRBJ2-3; TRBD2 matches at 8 bases. This CDR3 comprises 16 residues. The junction had 4 bases not matched to a gene; V was cut back by 0 bases and J by 2 bases. Germline CDR1 is WSHSY and CDR2 is SAAADI.